This paragraph reports one TCR beta chain. Its antigen is currently unknown. The PCR had 60 Vbeta and 13 Jbeta primers. Measured with immunoSEQ multiplex PCR; TCRdb has only the in-frame clones, and not every one. The profile shows a few hundred thousand clones, 80% of them singletons. Germline loops: CDR1 MNHNS, CDR2 SASEGT. The V and J ends lost 7 bases and 5 bases respectively, with 3 bases between them. This CDR3 has 10 residues. The data derive from a study of cytomegalovirus exposure and HLA in healthy donors. Study-level results: A later analysis showed that HLA-associated TCR beta chains had undergone more clonal expansion than equally common others. Highest at DRB1 and lowest at HLA-C, TCR association rates differed among HLA loci in a later analysis.

This sequence originates from a girl aged 2 to 10 in good health and CMV-seronegative. This rearrangement joins TRBV6-1 to TRBJ2-1; D gene ambiguous. The sequenced material came from PBMCs. In DNA, the CDR3 is TGTGCCAGCACGGACAATGAGCAGTTCTTC. Translation gives CASTDNEQFF.